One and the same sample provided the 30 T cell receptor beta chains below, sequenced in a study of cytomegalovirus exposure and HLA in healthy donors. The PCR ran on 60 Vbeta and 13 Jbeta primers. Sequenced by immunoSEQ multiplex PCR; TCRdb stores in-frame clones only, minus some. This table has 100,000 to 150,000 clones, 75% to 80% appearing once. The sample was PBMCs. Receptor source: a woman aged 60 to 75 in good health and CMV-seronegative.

CDR3 loop: CAIRTGSETQYF. The CDR3 coding sequence is TGTGCCATCCGGACAGGGTCGGAGACCCAGTACTTC. This chain links TRBV6-1 with TRBJ2-5; 8 bases are shared with TRBD1. Per the germline V gene, CDR1 is MNHNS and CDR2 is SASEGT. The CDR3 has 12 residues. The V segment lost 10 bases and the J segment 5 bases; nucleotides outside the gene matches: 6.

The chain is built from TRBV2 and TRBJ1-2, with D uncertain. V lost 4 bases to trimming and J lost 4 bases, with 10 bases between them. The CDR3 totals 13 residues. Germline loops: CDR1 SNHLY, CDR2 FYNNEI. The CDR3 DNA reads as TGTGCCAGCAGTGCAGGCAACGGCTATGGCTACACCTTC. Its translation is CASSAGNGYGYTF.

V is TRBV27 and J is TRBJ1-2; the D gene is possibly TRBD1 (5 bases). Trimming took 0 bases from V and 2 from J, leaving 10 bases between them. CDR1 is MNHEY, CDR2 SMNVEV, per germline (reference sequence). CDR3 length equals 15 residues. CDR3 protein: CASSLSGPANYGYTF. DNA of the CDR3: TGTGCCAGCAGTTTATCGGGGCCAGCCAACTATGGCTACACCTTC.

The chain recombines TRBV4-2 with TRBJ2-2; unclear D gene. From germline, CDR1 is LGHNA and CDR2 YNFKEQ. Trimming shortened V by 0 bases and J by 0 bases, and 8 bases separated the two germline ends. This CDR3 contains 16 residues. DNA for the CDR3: TGTGCCAGCAGCCAAGATGGTACAGCGAACACCGGGGAGCTGTTTTTT. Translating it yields CASSQDGTANTGELFF.

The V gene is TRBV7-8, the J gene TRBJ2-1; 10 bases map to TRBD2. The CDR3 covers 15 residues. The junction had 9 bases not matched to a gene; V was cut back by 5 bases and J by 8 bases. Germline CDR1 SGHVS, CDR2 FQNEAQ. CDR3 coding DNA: TGTGCCAGCAGCGCCGGACTAGCGGAGGGGGATGAGCAGTTCTTC. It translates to CASSAGLAEGDEQFF.

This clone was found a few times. CDR3 residues: CASSPGQLSSGANVLTF. The CDR3 region has the DNA TGCGCCAGCAGCCCCGGACAGCTTAGCTCTGGGGCCAACGTCCTGACTTTC. The chain has TRBV5-1 and TRBJ2-6, with D possibly TRBD1 on 6 matching bases. The length of the CDR3 is 17 residues. Germline-derived CDR1 and CDR2 are SGHRS and YFSETQ. Trimming removed 4 bases from V and 0 bases from J, with 14 bases in between.

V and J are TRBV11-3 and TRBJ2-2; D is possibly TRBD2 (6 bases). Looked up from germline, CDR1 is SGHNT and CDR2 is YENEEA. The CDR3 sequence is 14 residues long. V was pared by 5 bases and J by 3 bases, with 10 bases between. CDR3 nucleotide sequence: TGTGCCAGCAGCCCCTGGGGGGACACCGGGGAGCTGTTTTTT. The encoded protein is CASSPWGDTGELFF. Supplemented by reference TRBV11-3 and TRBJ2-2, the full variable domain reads EAGVVQSPRYKIIEKKQPVAFWCNPISGHNTLYWYLQNLGQGPELLIRYENEEAVDDSQLPKDRFSAERLKGVDSTLKIQPAELGDSAVYLCASSPWGDTGELFFGEGSRLTVL.

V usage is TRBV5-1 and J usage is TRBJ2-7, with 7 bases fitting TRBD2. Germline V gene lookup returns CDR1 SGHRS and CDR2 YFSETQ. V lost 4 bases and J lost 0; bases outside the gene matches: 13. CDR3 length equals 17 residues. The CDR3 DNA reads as TGCGCCAGCAGCCAGGAGCCGGGGGGATACTACTCCTACGAGCAGTACTTC. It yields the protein CASSQEPGGYYSYEQYF.

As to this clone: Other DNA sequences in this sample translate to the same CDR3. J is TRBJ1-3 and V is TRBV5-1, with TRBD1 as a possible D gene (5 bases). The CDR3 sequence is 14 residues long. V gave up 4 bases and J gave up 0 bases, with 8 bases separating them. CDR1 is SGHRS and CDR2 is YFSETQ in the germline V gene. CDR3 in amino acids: CASSLTVSGNTIYF. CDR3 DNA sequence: TGCGCCAGCAGCCTGACAGTCTCTGGAAACACCATATATTTT.

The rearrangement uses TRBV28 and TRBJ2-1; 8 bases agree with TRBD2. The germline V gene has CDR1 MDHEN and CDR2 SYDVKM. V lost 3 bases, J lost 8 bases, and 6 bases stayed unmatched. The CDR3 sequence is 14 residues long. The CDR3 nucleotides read TGTGCCAGCAGTTTGCCTAGCGGGTACCATGAGCAGTTCTTC. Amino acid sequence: CASSLPSGYHEQFF.

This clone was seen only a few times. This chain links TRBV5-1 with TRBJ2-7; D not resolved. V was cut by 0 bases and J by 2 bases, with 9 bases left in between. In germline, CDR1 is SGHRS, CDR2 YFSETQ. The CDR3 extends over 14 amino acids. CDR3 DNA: TGCGCCAGCAGCTTGGTCGGGTCGACCTACGAGCAGTACTTC. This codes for CASSLVGSTYEQYF.

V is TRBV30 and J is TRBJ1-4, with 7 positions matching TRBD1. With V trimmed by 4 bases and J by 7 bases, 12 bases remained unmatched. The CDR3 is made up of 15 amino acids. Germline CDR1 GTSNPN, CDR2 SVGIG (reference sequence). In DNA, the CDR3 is TGTGCCTGGATCCTTAGACAGGGCGGAAGTGAAAAACTGTTTTTT. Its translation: CAWILRQGGSEKLFF.

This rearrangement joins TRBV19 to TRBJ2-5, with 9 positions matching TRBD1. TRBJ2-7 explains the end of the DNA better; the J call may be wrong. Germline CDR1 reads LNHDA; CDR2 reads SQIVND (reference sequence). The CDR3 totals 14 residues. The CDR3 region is CASSHRGPRYEQYF. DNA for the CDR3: TGTGCCAGTAGTCACAGGGGGCCTAGGTACGAGCAGTACTTC.

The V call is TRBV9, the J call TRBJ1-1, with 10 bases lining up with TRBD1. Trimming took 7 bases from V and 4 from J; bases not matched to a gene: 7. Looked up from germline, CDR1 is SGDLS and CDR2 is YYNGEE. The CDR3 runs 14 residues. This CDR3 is CASGGDRGSTEAFF. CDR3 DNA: TGTGCCAGCGGGGGGGACAGGGGATCCACTGAAGCTTTCTTT.

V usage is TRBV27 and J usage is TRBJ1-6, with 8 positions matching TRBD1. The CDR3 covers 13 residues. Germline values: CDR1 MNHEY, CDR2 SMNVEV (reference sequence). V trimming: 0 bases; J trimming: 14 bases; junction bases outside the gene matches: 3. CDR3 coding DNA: TGTGCCAGCAGTTTATCGAAGGGACAGGCCCTCCACTTT. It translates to CASSLSKGQALHF.

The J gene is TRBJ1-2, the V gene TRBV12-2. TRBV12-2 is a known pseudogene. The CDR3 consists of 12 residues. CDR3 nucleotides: TGTGCAAGCCCAAGCTTGAACTATGGCTACACCTTC. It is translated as CASPSLNYGYTF.

The CDR3: CASSEYLANEQFF. CDR3 bases: TGTGCCAGCAGTGAATATCTAGCAAATGAGCAGTTCTTC. The chain recombines TRBV6-1 with TRBJ2-1; D perhaps matches TRBD2 (5 bases). This CDR3 is built from 13 residues. From germline, CDR1 is MNHNS and CDR2 SASEGT. Trimming took off 2 bases at V and 7 bases at J, with 9 bases between the two ends.

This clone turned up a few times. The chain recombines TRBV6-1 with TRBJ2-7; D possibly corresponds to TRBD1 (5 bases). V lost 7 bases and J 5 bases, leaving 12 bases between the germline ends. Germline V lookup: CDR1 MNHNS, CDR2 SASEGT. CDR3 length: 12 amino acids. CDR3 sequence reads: CASIGRADEQYF. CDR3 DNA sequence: TGTGCCAGCATTGGCAGGGCCGACGAGCAGTACTTC.

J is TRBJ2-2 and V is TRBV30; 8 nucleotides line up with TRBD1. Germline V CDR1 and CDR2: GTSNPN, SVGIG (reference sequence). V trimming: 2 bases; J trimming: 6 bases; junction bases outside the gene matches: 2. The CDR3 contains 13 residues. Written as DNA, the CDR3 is TGTGCCTGGAGTCTACAGGGGGCCGGGGAGCTGTTTTTT. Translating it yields CAWSLQGAGELFF.

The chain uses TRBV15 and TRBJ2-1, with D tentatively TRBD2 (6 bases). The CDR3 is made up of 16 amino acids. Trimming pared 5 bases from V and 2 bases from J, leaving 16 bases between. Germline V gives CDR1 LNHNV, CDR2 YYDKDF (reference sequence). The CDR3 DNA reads TGTGCCACCAGCCCGAATAGACGCGGGACCTACAATGAGCAGTTCTTC. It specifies CATSPNRRGTYNEQFF.

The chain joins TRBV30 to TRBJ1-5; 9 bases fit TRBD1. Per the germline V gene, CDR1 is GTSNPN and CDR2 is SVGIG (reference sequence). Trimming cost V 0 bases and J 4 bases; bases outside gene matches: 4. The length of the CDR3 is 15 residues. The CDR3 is CAWSVQGAGNQPQHF. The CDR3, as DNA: TGTGCCTGGAGTGTACAGGGGGCGGGTAATCAGCCCCAGCATTTT. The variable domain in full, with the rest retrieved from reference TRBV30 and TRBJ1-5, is SQTIHQWPATLVQPVGSPLSLECTVEGTSNPNLYWYRQAAGRGLQLLFYSVGIGQISSEVPQNLSASRPQDRQFILSSKKLLLSDSGFYLCAWSVQGAGNQPQHFGDGTRLSIL.

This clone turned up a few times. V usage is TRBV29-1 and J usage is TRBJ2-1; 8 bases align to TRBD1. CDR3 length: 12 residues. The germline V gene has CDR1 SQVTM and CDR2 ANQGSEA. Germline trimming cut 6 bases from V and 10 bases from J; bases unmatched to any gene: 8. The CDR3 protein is CSVKPGGWEQFF. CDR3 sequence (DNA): TGCAGCGTAAAACCAGGGGGCTGGGAGCAGTTCTTC.

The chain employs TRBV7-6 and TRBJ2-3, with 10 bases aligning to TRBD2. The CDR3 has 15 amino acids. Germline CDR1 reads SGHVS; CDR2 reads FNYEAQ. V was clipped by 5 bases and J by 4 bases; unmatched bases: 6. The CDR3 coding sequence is TGTGCCAGCAGCCAAACGACTAGCGGGCCAGATACGCAGTATTTT. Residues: CASSQTTSGPDTQYF.

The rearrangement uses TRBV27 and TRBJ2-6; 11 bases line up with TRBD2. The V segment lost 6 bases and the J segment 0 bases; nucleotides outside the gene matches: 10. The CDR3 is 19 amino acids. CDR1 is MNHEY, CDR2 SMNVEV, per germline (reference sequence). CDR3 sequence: CASSRGGLAGGSGANVLTF. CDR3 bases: TGTGCCAGCAGCAGAGGGGGCCTAGCGGGAGGCTCTGGGGCCAACGTCCTGACTTTC.

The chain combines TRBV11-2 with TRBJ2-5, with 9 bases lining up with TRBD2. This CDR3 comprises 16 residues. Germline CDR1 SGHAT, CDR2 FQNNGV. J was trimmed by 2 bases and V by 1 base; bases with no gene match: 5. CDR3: CASSLGQAGGQETQYF. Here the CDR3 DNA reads TGTGCCAGCAGCTTAGGGCAAGCGGGGGGACAAGAGACCCAGTACTTC.

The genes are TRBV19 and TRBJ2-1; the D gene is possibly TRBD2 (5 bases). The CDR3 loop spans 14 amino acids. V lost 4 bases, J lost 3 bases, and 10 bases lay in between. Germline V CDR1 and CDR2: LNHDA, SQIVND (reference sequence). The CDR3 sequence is CASSTGFHYNEQFF. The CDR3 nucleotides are TGTGCCAGTAGTACGGGATTCCACTACAATGAGCAGTTCTTC.

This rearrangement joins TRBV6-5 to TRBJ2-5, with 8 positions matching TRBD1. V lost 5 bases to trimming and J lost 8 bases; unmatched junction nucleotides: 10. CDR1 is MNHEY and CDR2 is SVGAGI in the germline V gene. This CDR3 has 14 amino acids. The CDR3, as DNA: TGTGCCAGCAGTGCCCCAGGGGGCGCGGGAACCCAGTACTTC. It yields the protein CASSAPGGAGTQYF.

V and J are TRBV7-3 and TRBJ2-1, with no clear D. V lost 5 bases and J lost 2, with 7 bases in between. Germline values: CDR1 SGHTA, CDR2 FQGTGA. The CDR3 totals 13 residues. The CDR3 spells CASSPGTYNEQFF. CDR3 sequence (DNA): TGTGCCAGCAGCCCAGGAACCTACAATGAGCAGTTCTTC.

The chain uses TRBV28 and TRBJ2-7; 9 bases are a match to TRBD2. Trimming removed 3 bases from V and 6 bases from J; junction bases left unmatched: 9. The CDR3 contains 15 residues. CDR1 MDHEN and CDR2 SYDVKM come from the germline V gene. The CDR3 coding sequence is TGTGCCAGCAGTTTCTCGGGCGGGAGGGTCGGCGAGCAGTACTTC. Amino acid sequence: CASSFSGGRVGEQYF.

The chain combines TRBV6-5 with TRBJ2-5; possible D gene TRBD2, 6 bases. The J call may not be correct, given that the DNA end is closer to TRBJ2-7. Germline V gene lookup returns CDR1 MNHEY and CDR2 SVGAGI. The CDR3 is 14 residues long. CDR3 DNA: TGTGCCAGCAGTTACCTCCGGGGGAACTACGAGCAGTACTTC. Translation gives CASSYLRGNYEQYF.